The rows below give T cell receptor beta chains drawn from one sample of a study of blood T cell repertoires in COVID-19. Libraries were prepared by immunoSEQ multiplex PCR; TCRdb keeps only in-frame clonotypes and omits some of them. The sample contains about 140,000 clones, 70% to 90% of which appear only once. Source material: peripheral blood. Receptors originate from a man between 45 and 60 years old with acute or convalescent COVID-19. The CDR3 runs from the conserved cysteine through the conserved F or W. The D gene is left open where the match is weak. The size field is filled for only some rows; it gives once, few, many or a size class.

v_gene	abundance	d_gene	j_gene	CDR3aa	CDR3nt
TRBV3-1/TRBV3-2	once	NA	TRBJ1-1	CASSQVAGIVTEAFF	TGTGCCAGCAGCCAAGTCGCAGGGATAGTCACTGAAGCTTTCTTT
TRBV10-3	NA	NA	TRBJ1-6	CAIRQSGEGSPLHF	TGTGCCATCAGGCAATCAGGGGAGGGTTCACCCCTCCACTTT
TRBV3-1/TRBV3-2	NA	NA	TRBJ2-2	CASSSIGAGELFF	TGTGCCAGCAGCTCTATAGGGGCCGGGGAGCTGTTTTTT
TRBV5-1	NA	TRBD1	TRBJ1-1	CASSAYRGGNTEAFF	TGCGCCAGCAGCGCCTACAGGGGAGGGAACACTGAAGCTTTCTTT
TRBV7-9	NA	NA	TRBJ1-2	CASSPQTNYGYTF	TGTGCCAGCAGCCCACAGACAAATTATGGCTACACCTTC
TRBV28	NA	TRBD1	TRBJ1-1	CASSNTGTVFFYTEAFF	TGTGCCAGCAGTAACACCGGGACAGTCTTTTTCTACACTGAAGCTTTCTTT
TRBV5-8	NA	NA	TRBJ1-4	CASSPDSYNEKLFF	TGTGCCAGCAGCCCGGACAGCTATAATGAAAAACTGTTTTTT
TRBV6-5	NA	TRBD1	TRBJ1-5	CASRGTGDGNQPQHF	TGTGCCAGCAGGGGGACAGGGGACGGGAATCAGCCCCAGCATTTT
TRBV7-3	NA	TRBD1	TRBJ1-1	CASSSGTGGTEAFF	TGTGCCAGCAGCTCTGGGACAGGGGGCACTGAAGCTTTCTTT
TRBV19	NA	TRBD1	TRBJ1-2	CASSVLPGGLLNNYGYTF	TGTGCCAGTAGTGTTTTACCAGGGGGTCTTCTTAATAACTATGGCTACACCTTC
TRBV18	NA	TRBD1	TRBJ1-1	CASATTGEGAGNTEAFF	TGTGCCAGCGCTACGACAGGGGAAGGGGCGGGGAACACTGAAGCTTTCTTT
TRBV6-5	NA	TRBD1	TRBJ2-3	CASSQQGADTQYF	TGTGCCAGCAGTCAACAGGGGGCGGATACGCAGTATTTT
TRBV6-6	NA	NA	TRBJ1-6	CASSPSTGLNSPLHF	TGTGCCAGCAGCCCTTCCACAGGGCTGAATTCACCCCTCCACTTT
TRBV7-3	NA	NA	TRBJ2-3	CASSLSFTDTQYF	TGTGCCAGCAGCTTATCCTTTACAGATACGCAGTATTTT
TRBV4-2	NA	TRBD2	TRBJ2-1	CASSQDRTSGNEQFF	TGTGCCAGCAGCCAAGATCGGACTAGCGGGAATGAGCAGTTCTTC
TRBV6-1	NA	NA	TRBJ1-1	CASSEDRVWTEAFF	TGTGCCAGCAGTGAAGACAGGGTTTGGACTGAAGCTTTCTTT
TRBV2	NA	TRBD1	TRBJ2-6	CASTRQGALSGANVLTF	TGTGCCAGCACCAGACAGGGGGCCCTCTCTGGGGCCAACGTCCTGACTTTC
TRBV10-2	NA	TRBD1	TRBJ1-4	CASSGRDRKVTNEKLFF	TGCGCCAGCAGTGGGAGGGACAGGAAAGTAACTAATGAAAAACTGTTTTTT
TRBV27	NA	TRBD2	TRBJ2-7	CASKIAGFFYEQYF	TGTGCCAGCAAAATAGCGGGATTCTTCTACGAGCAGTACTTC
TRBV7-2	NA	NA	TRBJ2-1	CASRLQGIGSYNEQFF	TGTGCCAGCAGATTACAGGGAATAGGGTCCTACAATGAGCAGTTCTTC
TRBV28	NA	NA	TRBJ1-5	CASSFLSEGNQPQHF	TGTGCCAGCAGTTTCTTGTCAGAGGGCAATCAGCCCCAGCATTTT
TRBV27	few	NA	TRBJ1-2	CASSSPGFGYTF	TGTGCCAGCAGTTCCCCAGGGTTTGGCTACACCTTC
TRBV2	NA	NA	TRBJ1-1	CASNREGGTEAFF	TGTGCCAGCAACCGCGAGGGGGGGACTGAAGCTTTCTTT
TRBV6-5	NA	NA	TRBJ1-2	CASSYSIRTVYGYTF	TGTGCCAGCAGTTACTCGATCAGGACAGTCTATGGCTACACCTTC
TRBV14	NA	TRBD1	TRBJ1-2	CASSQGTTGGRGYTF	TGTGCCAGCAGCCAAGGAACGACAGGGGGCCGGGGCTACACCTTC
TRBV9	NA	TRBD2	TRBJ2-1	CASSATSSLWNEQFF	TGTGCCAGCAGCGCGACTAGCTCTCTTTGGAATGAGCAGTTCTTC
TRBV4-2	NA	TRBD2	TRBJ2-1	CASSQDRTSHNEQFF	TGTGCCAGCAGCCAAGACCGGACTAGCCACAATGAGCAGTTCTTC
TRBV6-1	NA	TRBD1	TRBJ1-3	CASSEWDRGQGNTIYF	TGTGCCAGCAGTGAATGGGACAGGGGGCAGGGAAACACCATATATTTT
TRBV29-1	NA	NA	TRBJ1-5	CSVARGTNQPQHF	TGCAGCGTTGCGAGGGGGACGAATCAGCCCCAGCATTTT
TRBV24-1	NA	NA	TRBJ2-3	CATSDFTRGGTDTQYF	TGTGCCACCAGTGATTTCACCAGGGGAGGCACAGATACGCAGTATTTT
TRBV4-1	NA	NA	TRBJ2-2	CASSRGGTGNTGELFF	TGCGCCAGCAGCCGAGGAGGGACGGGGAACACCGGGGAGCTGTTTTTT
TRBV6-5	NA	NA	TRBJ1-2	CASSFFGWKTNYGYTF	TGTGCCAGCAGTTTCTTCGGGTGGAAGACTAACTATGGCTACACCTTC
TRBV5-1	NA	NA	TRBJ1-6	CASSFTGGRYNSPLHF	TGCGCCAGCAGCTTCACGGGGGGACGCTATAATTCACCCCTCCACTTT
TRBV7-9	few	NA	TRBJ2-7	CASSSRGNEQYF	TGTGCCAGCAGCTCCCGGGGTAACGAGCAGTACTTC
TRBV12-3/TRBV12-4	NA	NA	TRBJ1-1	CASRLTMNTEAFF	TGTGCCAGCAGGCTAACTATGAACACTGAAGCTTTCTTT
TRBV6-1	NA	TRBD1	TRBJ2-1	CASSERATGGDNEQFF	TGTGCCAGCAGTGAAAGGGCGACAGGGGGTGACAATGAGCAGTTCTTC
TRBV7-9	NA	TRBD2	TRBJ2-3	CASSFSGSLDTQYF	TGTGCCAGCAGCTTTAGCGGGAGTCTGGATACGCAGTATTTT
TRBV19	once	NA	TRBJ1-2	CASSTPGNDYGYTF	TGTGCCAGTAGTACCCCGGGGAACGACTATGGCTACACCTTC